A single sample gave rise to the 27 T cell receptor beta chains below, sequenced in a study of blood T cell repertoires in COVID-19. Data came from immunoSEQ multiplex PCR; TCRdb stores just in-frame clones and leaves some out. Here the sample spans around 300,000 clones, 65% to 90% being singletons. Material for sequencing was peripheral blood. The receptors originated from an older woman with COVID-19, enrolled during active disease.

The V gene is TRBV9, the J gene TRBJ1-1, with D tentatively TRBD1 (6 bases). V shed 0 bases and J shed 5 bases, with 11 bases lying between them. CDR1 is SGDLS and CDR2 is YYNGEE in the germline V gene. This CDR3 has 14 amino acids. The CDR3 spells CASSVAGAGTEAFF. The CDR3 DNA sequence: TGTGCCAGCAGCGTAGCAGGGGCTGGGACTGAAGCTTTCTTT.

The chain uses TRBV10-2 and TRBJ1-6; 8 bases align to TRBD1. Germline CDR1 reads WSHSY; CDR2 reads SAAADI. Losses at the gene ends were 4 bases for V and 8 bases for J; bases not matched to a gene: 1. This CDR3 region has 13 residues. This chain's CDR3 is CASSGQGYSPLHF. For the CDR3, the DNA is TGCGCCAGCAGTGGACAGGGGTATTCACCCCTCCACTTT.

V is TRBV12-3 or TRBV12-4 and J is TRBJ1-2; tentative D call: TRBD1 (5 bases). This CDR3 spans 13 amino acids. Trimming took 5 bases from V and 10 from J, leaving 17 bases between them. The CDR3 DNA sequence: TGTGCCAGCAGTCCGAACCTTCGGGGGTACTACACCTTC. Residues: CASSPNLRGYYTF.

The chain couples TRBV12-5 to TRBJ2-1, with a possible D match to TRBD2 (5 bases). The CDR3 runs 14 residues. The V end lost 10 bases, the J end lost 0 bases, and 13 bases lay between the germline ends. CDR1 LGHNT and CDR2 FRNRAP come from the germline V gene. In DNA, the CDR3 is TGTGCTACCGCCCGGGGTAGCTCCTACAATGAGCAGTTCTTC. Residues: CATARGSSYNEQFF. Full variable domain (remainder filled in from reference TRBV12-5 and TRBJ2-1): DARVTQTPRHKVTEMGQEVTMRCQPILGHNTVFWYRQTMMQGLELLAYFRNRAPLDDSGMPKDRFSAEMPDATLATLKIQPSEPRDSAVYFCATARGSSYNEQFFGPGTRLTVL.

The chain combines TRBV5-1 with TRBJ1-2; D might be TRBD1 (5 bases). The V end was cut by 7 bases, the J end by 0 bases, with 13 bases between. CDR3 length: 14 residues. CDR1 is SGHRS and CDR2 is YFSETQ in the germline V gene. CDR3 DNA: TGCGCCAGCCAGGAGGGGTTAGCTAACTATGGCTACACCTTC. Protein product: CASQEGLANYGYTF.

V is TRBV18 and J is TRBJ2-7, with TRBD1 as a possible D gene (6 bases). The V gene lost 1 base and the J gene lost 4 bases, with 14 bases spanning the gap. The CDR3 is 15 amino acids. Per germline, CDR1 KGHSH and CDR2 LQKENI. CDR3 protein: CASSPRGTGIYEQYF. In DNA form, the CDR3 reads TGTGCCAGCTCACCACGAGGAACAGGGATATACGAGCAGTACTTC.

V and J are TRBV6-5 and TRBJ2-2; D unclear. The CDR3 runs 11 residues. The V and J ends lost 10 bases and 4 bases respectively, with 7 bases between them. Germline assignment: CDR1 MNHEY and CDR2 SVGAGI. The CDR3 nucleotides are TGTGCCATATCGGGCACCGGGGAGCTGTTTTTT. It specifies CAISGTGELFF.

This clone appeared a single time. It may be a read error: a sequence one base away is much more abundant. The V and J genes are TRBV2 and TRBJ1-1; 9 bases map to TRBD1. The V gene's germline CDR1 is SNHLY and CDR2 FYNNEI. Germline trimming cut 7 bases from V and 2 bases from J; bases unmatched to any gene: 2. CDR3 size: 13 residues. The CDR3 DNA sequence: TGTGCCAGCAAGGGACAGGGAAACACTGAAGCTTTCTTT. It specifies CASKGQGNTEAFF. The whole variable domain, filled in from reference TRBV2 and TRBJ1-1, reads EPEVTQTPSHQVTQMGQEVILRCVPISNHLYFYWYRQILGQKVEFLVSFYNNEISEKSEIFDDQFSVERPDGSNFTLKIRSTKLEDSAMYFCASKGQGNTEAFFGQGTRLTVV.

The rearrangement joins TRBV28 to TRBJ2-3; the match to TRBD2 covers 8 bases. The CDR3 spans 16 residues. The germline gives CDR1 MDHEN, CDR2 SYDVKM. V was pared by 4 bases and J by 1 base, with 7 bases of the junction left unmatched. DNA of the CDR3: TGTGCCAGCAGTTGGATGCGGGGGGAGGGCACAGATACGCAGTATTTT. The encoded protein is CASSWMRGEGTDTQYF.

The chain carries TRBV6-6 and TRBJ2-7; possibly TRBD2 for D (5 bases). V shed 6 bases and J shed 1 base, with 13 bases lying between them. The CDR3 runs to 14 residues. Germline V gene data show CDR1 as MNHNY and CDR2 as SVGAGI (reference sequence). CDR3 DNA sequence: TGTGCCAGCAGGTTACTCGGGAAATCCTACGAGCAGTACTTC. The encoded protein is CASRLLGKSYEQYF.

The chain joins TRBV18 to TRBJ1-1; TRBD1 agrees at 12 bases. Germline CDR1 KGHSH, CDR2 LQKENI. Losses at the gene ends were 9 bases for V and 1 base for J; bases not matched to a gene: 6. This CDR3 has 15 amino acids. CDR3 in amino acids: CASSPGQGANTEAFF. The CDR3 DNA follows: TGTGCCAGTTCCCCGGGACAGGGGGCGAACACTGAAGCTTTCTTT.

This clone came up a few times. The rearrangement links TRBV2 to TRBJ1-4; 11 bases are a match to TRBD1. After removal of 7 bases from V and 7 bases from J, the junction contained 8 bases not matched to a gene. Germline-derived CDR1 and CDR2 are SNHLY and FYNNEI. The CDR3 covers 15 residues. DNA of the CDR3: TGTGCCAGCACCTCACTTGGGACAGGGGGTGAAAAACTGTTTTTT. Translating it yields CASTSLGTGGEKLFF.

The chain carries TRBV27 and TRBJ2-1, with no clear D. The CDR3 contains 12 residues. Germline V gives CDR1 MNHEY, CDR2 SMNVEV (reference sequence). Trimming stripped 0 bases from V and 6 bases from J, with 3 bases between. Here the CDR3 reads CASSLSGNEQFF. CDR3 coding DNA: TGTGCCAGCAGTTTATCCGGCAATGAGCAGTTCTTC.

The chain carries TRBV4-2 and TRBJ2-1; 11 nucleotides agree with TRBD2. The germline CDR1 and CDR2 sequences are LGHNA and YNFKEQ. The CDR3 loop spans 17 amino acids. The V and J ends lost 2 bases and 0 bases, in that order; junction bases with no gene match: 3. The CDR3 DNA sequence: TGTGCCAGCAGCCAAACTAGCGGGGGTAGCTCCTACAATGAGCAGTTCTTC. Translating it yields CASSQTSGGSSYNEQFF.

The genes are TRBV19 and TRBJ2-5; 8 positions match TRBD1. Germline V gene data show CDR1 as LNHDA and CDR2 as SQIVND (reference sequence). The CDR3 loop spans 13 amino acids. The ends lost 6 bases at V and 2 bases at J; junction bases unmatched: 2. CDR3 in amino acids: CASRQGVQETQYF. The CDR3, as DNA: TGTGCCAGTAGACAGGGGGTACAAGAGACCCAGTACTTC.

The CDR3 protein is CASTPGLAGGTSTDTQYF. CDR3 DNA: TGTGCCAGCACCCCGGGACTAGCGGGGGGAACTAGCACAGATACGCAGTATTTT. The chain combines TRBV9 with TRBJ2-3; 15 bases fit TRBD2. Germline V gene data show CDR1 as SGDLS and CDR2 as YYNGEE. CDR3 length: 18 residues. With 6 bases clipped from V and 0 bases from J, the junction kept 8 bases outside the gene matches.

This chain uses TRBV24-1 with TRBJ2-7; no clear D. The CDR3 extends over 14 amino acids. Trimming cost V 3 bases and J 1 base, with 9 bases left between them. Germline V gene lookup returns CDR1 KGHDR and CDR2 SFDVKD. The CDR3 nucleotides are TGTGCCACCAGTGATCCCAGTACATCCTACGAGCAGTACTTC. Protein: CATSDPSTSYEQYF.

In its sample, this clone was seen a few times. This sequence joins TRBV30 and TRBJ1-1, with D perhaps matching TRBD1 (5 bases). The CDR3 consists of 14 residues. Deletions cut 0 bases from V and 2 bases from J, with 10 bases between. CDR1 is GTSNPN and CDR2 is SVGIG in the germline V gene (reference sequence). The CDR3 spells CAWSVVRVNTEAFF. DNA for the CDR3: TGTGCCTGGAGTGTAGTCAGGGTCAACACTGAAGCTTTCTTT.

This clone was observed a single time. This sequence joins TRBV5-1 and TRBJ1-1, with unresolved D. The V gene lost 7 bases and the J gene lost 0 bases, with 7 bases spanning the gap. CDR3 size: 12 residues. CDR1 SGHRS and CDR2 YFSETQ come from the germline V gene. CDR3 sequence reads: CASAEMNTEAFF. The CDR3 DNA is TGCGCCAGCGCAGAAATGAACACTGAAGCTTTCTTT.

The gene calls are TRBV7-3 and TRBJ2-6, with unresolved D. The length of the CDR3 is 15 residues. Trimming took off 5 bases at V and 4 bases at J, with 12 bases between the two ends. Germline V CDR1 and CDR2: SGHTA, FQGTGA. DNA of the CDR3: TGTGCCAGCAGCCTGTCTATAGCCGGGGCCAACGTCCTGACTTTC. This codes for CASSLSIAGANVLTF.

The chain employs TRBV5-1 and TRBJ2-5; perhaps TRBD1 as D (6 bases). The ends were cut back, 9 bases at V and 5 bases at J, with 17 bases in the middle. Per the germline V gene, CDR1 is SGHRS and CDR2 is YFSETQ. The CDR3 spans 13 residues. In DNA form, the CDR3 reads TGCGCCACCGGGACCCAGGGGTTGGAGACCCAGTACTTC. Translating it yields CATGTQGLETQYF.

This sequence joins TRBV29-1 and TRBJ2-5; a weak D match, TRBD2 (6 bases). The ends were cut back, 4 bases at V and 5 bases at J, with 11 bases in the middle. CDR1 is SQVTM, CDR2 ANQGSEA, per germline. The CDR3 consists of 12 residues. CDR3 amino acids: CSVVGGDETQYF. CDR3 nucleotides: TGCAGCGTTGTAGGCGGGGATGAGACCCAGTACTTC.

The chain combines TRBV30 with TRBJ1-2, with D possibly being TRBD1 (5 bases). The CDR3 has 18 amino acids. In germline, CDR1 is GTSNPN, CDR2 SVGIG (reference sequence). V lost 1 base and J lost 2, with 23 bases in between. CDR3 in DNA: TGTGCCTGGAGTGCACAGCGGGACGGGGTCAGGGCGAACTATGGCTACACCTTC. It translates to CAWSAQRDGVRANYGYTF.

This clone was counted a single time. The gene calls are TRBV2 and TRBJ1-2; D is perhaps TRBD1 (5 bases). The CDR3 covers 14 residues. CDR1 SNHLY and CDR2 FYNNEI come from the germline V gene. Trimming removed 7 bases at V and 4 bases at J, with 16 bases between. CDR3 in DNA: TGTGCCAGCATTTCCTTCAGGGCTCGCTATGGCTACACCTTC. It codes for CASISFRARYGYTF.

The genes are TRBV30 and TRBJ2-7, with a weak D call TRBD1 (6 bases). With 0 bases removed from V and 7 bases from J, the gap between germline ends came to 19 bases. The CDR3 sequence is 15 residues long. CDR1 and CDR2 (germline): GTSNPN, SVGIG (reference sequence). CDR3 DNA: TGTGCCTGGAGTGTACTCGCAGACAGGTTTGGGGAGCAGTACTTC. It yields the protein CAWSVLADRFGEQYF. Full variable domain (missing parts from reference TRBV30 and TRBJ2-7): SQTIHQWPATLVQPVGSPLSLECTVEGTSNPNLYWYRQAAGRGLQLLFYSVGIGQISSEVPQNLSASRPQDRQFILSSKKLLLSDSGFYLCAWSVLADRFGEQYFGPGTRLTVT.

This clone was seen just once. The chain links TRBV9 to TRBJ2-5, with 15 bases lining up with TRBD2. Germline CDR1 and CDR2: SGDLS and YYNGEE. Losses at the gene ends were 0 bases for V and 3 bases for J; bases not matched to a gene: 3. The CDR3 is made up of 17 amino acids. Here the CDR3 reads CASSVGGLAGGEETQYF. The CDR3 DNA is TGTGCCAGCAGCGTAGGTGGACTAGCGGGGGGGGAAGAGACCCAGTACTTC.

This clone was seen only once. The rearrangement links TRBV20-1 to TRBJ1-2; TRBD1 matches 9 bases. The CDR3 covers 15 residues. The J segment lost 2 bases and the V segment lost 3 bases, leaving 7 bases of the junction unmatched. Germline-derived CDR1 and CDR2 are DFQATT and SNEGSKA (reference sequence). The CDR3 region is CSASRDRASNYGYTF. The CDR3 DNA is TGCAGTGCTAGTCGGGACAGGGCGTCCAACTATGGCTACACCTTC.